Listed here are 24 T cell receptor beta chains from one sample, sequenced in a study of blood T cell repertoires in COVID-19. Some clones are missing from TCRdb's copy, which holds only in-frame ones; the method was immunoSEQ multiplex PCR. The sample comprises around 100,000 clones, around 88% of which are singletons, and 1.5% to 2% rests with the top ten. Sequencing input: peripheral blood. These TCRs come from a man aged 80 or over with acute or convalescent COVID-19.

The chain combines TRBV29-1 with TRBJ2-3; weak D call: TRBD1 (6 bases). Germline CDR1 SQVTM, CDR2 ANQGSEA. The CDR3 is 15 amino acids. With 2 bases removed from V and 6 bases from J, the gap between germline ends came to 18 bases. This CDR3 reads CSVESAQGNPDTQYF. Written as DNA, the CDR3 is TGCAGCGTTGAAAGCGCCCAGGGGAATCCGGATACGCAGTATTTT.

CDR3 coding DNA: TGTGCCAGCAGTTTATCGCGGGGACTAGGAACCCTTTACGACAATGAGCAGTTCTTC. Amino acids: CASSLSRGLGTLYDNEQFF. The chain joins TRBV28 to TRBJ2-1; 8 bases align to TRBD2. CDR3 length equals 19 residues. J was trimmed by 5 bases and V by 1 base; bases with no gene match: 16. Germline CDR1 and CDR2: MDHEN and SYDVKM.

This chain links TRBV7-9 with TRBJ2-1, with D possibly being TRBD1 (5 bases). CDR1 and CDR2 (germline): SEHNR, FQNEAQ (reference sequence). V was pared by 1 base and J by 5 bases, with 9 bases between. The CDR3 contains 14 residues. This CDR3 is CASSLGQPDNEQFF. The DNA for the CDR3 is TGTGCCAGCAGCTTAGGACAGCCCGACAATGAGCAGTTCTTC.

This clone was seen once. V is TRBV21-1 and J is TRBJ2-3; the listed D gene, TRBD2, was not tested against the DNA. TRBV21-1 is classified as a pseudogene. This CDR3 is built from 18 residues. The CDR3 DNA is TGTGCCAGCAGTGGGTCGCTAGCGGGCTGCCCTAGCACAGATACGCAGTATTTT. Translating gives CASSGSLAGCPSTDTQYF.

The CDR3 reads CASIDARGKGTGELFF. The CDR3 coding sequence is TGTGCCAGCATTGACGCCAGAGGGAAAGGTACCGGGGAGCTGTTTTTT. The gene calls are TRBV6-1 and TRBJ2-2; a possible D gene is TRBD2 (5 bases). The CDR3 is 16 amino acids. V was clipped by 7 bases and J by 5 bases, with 20 bases between them. Germline V gene data show CDR1 as MNHNS and CDR2 as SASEGT.

Only a few counts were recorded for this clone. Other DNA sequences in the sample encode the same CDR3. The chain employs TRBV18 and TRBJ1-2; a weak D match, TRBD1 (6 bases). V lost 6 bases and J lost 2, with 10 bases in between. This CDR3 has 13 amino acids. Germline V lookup: CDR1 KGHSH, CDR2 LQKENI. Here the CDR3 reads CASSVDRNYGYTF. CDR3 bases: TGTGCCAGCTCCGTAGACAGGAACTATGGCTACACCTTC.

The CDR3 reads CASSVGPAGGWEKLFF. DNA for the CDR3: TGTGCCAGCAGCGTCGGCCCCGCAGGGGGTTGGGAAAAACTGTTTTTT. The chain has TRBV9 and TRBJ1-4; 7 bases map to TRBD1. V lost 2 bases to trimming and J lost 8 bases; unmatched junction nucleotides: 12. This CDR3 spans 16 amino acids. Germline V gene lookup returns CDR1 SGDLS and CDR2 YYNGEE. The entire variable domain, with the rest obtained from reference TRBV9 and TRBJ1-4, is as follows: DSGVTQTPKHLITATGQRVTLRCSPRSGDLSVYWYQQSLDQGLQFLIQYYNGEERAKGNILERFSAQQFPDLHSELNLSSLELGDSALYFCASSVGPAGGWEKLFFGSGTQLSVL.

Regarding this clone: In the same sample, other DNA sequences code for this CDR3. The chain uses TRBV18 and TRBJ2-3; the D gene is possibly TRBD2 (5 bases). The V and J ends lost 3 bases and 3 bases respectively, with 7 bases between them. The CDR3 contains 13 residues. The germline CDR1 and CDR2 sequences are KGHSH and LQKENI. CDR3 coding DNA: TGTGCCAGCTCACCGAGCGGAACAGATACGCAGTATTTT. Amino acids: CASSPSGTDTQYF.

The chain recombines TRBV11-3 with TRBJ2-2; 9 bases map to TRBD1. Germline V lookup: CDR1 SGHNT, CDR2 YENEEA. The CDR3 runs 15 residues. With 3 bases clipped from V and 5 bases from J, the junction kept 4 bases outside the gene matches. CDR3 in DNA: TGTGCCAGCAGCTTGGGACAGGGTAGAACCGGGGAGCTGTTTTTT. The encoded protein is CASSLGQGRTGELFF.

The rearrangement links TRBV6-5 to TRBJ2-5; D is possibly TRBD2 (6 bases). There are 15 residues in the CDR3. V gave up 9 bases and J gave up 2 bases, with 19 bases separating them. Germline assignment: CDR1 MNHEY and CDR2 SVGAGI. The CDR3 region has the DNA TGTGCCAGTAAGCGGGTGACTAATCTACAAGAGACCCAGTACTTC. Protein: CASKRVTNLQETQYF.

The gene calls are TRBV11-2 and TRBJ2-7; a weak D match, TRBD1 (6 bases). Germline V gene lookup returns CDR1 SGHAT and CDR2 FQNNGV. The CDR3 is 15 residues long. V was cut by 1 base and J by 1 base, with 11 bases left in between. This chain's CDR3 is CASSLGTGRSYEQYF. For the CDR3, the DNA is TGTGCCAGCAGCTTAGGCACAGGGAGATCCTACGAGCAGTACTTC.

This chain connects TRBV7-2 to TRBJ2-7; the match to TRBD1 covers 9 bases. Trimming at V came to 3 bases and at J to 2 bases, leaving 5 bases not matched to a gene. This CDR3 region has 15 residues. The V gene's germline CDR1 is SGHTA and CDR2 FQGNSA. The CDR3 here is CASSFNRGLAYEQYF. The CDR3 DNA is TGTGCCAGCAGCTTCAACAGGGGGCTAGCCTACGAGCAGTACTTC.

This clone was picked up one time. V usage is TRBV7-9 and J usage is TRBJ2-2, with TRBD2 matching 7 bases. V shed 4 bases, J shed 1 base, and the junction held 3 bases outside the gene matches. This CDR3 has 15 residues. CDR1 and CDR2 (germline): SEHNR, FQNEAQ (reference sequence). CDR3 sequence: CASSWEGLNTGELFF. DNA for the CDR3: TGTGCCAGCAGCTGGGAGGGATTGAACACCGGGGAGCTGTTTTTT.

The V gene is TRBV7-3, the J gene TRBJ2-3; no clear D gene. Germline CDR1 reads SGHTA; CDR2 reads FQGTGA. The V end was cut by 5 bases, the J end by 0 bases, with 6 bases between. CDR3 length equals 13 residues. For the CDR3, the DNA is TGTGCCAGCAGCAAGACTAGCACAGATACGCAGTATTTT. This encodes CASSKTSTDTQYF.

This sequence joins TRBV27 and TRBJ2-3; possible D gene TRBD2, 5 bases. Per germline, CDR1 MNHEY and CDR2 SMNVEV (reference sequence). With 0 bases removed from V and 3 bases from J, the gap between germline ends came to 10 bases. CDR3 length: 15 residues. The CDR3 nucleotides are TGTGCCAGCAGTTTATCAGGCGGGTATACAGATACGCAGTATTTT. Amino acid sequence: CASSLSGGYTDTQYF.

The V gene is TRBV18, the J gene TRBJ1-1; tentatively, D is TRBD1 (6 bases). V lost 3 bases to trimming and J lost 10 bases, with 15 bases between them. CDR1 and CDR2 (germline): KGHSH, LQKENI. The CDR3 runs 13 residues. CDR3 in DNA: TGTGCCAGCTCACCCGAGGGGGTACAGGGAGCTTTCTTT. Translating it yields CASSPEGVQGAFF. The full variable domain, with the rest looked up from reference TRBV18 and TRBJ1-1, is NAGVMQNPRHLVRRRGQEARLRCSPMKGHSHVYWYRQLPEEGLKFMVYLQKENIIDESGMPKERFSAEFPKEGPSILRIQQVVRGDSAAYFCASSPEGVQGAFFGQGTRLTVV.

The chain employs TRBV2 and TRBJ2-7; 7 nucleotides line up with TRBD2. This CDR3 has 12 amino acids. Germline values: CDR1 SNHLY, CDR2 FYNNEI. Losses at the gene ends were 6 bases for V and 3 bases for J; bases not matched to a gene: 2. This chain's CDR3 is CASRGGGYEQYF. In DNA, the CDR3 is TGTGCCAGCAGGGGCGGGGGCTACGAGCAGTACTTC.

The CDR3 bases are TGCGCCAGCAGCCGGACTAGCGGGATGAGCACAGATACGCAGTATTTT. Translating gives CASSRTSGMSTDTQYF. The chain couples TRBV5-1 to TRBJ2-3; 12 bases are shared with TRBD2. J lost 0 bases, V lost 4 bases, and 3 bases had no gene match. The CDR3 sequence is 16 residues long. CDR1 SGHRS and CDR2 YFSETQ come from the germline V gene.

This clone came up once. The chain carries TRBV3-1 (or the pseudogene TRBV3-2) and TRBJ1-5, with 8 positions matching TRBD1. The CDR3 is 14 amino acids. The V and J ends lost 2 bases and 4 bases, in that order; junction bases with no gene match: 1. In germline, CDR1 is LGHDT, CDR2 YNNKEL (reference sequence). This CDR3 is CASSQTGGNQPQHF. The CDR3 DNA sequence: TGTGCCAGCAGCCAAACAGGGGGGAATCAGCCCCAGCATTTT.

The rearrangement links TRBV15 to TRBJ2-1; TRBD2 might be the D (5 bases). Germline V CDR1 and CDR2: LNHNV, YYDKDF (reference sequence). The CDR3 has 13 amino acids. V lost 0 bases to trimming and J lost 7 bases, with 7 bases between them. The CDR3 nucleotides are TGTGCCACCAGCAGAGATCAGCGGAATGAGCAGTTCTTC. This codes for CATSRDQRNEQFF.

The chain carries TRBV6-5 and TRBJ2-2, with a weak D call TRBD1 (5 bases). Germline lookup yields CDR1 MNHEY and CDR2 SVGAGI. This CDR3 is built from 14 residues. V lost 7 bases, J lost 6 bases, and 15 bases lay in between. The CDR3, as DNA: TGTGCCAGCACAACCCGGATCAGGGCCGGGGAGCTGTTTTTT. Encoded protein: CASTTRIRAGELFF.

The chain links TRBV7-2 to TRBJ1-1, with 8 bases fitting TRBD1. V lost 1 base, J lost 14 bases, and 9 bases stayed unmatched. CDR3 length: 13 amino acids. CDR1 SGHTA and CDR2 FQGNSA come from the germline V gene. The CDR3 is CASSLEKGTGGFF. The DNA of the CDR3 is TGTGCCAGCAGCTTAGAGAAGGGGACAGGAGGATTCTTT.

In DNA, the CDR3 is TGCGCCAGCAGCCCTTTGGGGGGAGTCAATGAGCAGTTCTTC. It specifies CASSPLGGVNEQFF. The chain has TRBV5-1 and TRBJ2-1, with D maybe TRBD2 (6 bases). The CDR3 is 14 amino acids. The germline V gene has CDR1 SGHRS and CDR2 YFSETQ. The V end was cut by 4 bases, the J end by 6 bases, with 14 bases between.

This sequence joins TRBV11-2 and TRBJ2-5; D perhaps matches TRBD1 (7 bases). V was trimmed by 1 base and J by 4 bases, leaving 13 bases between them. Germline V gene sequence: CDR1 SGHAT, CDR2 FQNNGV. The CDR3 loop spans 15 amino acids. CDR3 in amino acids: CASSLARQGGETQYF. The CDR3 DNA follows: TGTGCCAGCAGCTTAGCGCGACAGGGAGGAGAGACCCAGTACTTC.